This T cell receptor beta chain was identified during a study of T cells in Graves' hyperthyroidism and ophthalmopathy. Amplification of TCR beta CDR3 regions was performed using RNA transcripts as template. The study used the HTBI primer set for a first-round RT-PCR of the TCR CDR3. Using its own MiXCR run on the multiplex PCR reads, TCRdb lists one record per CDR3 protein. This sample has a few hundred thousand distinct CDR3 sequences, with around 25% found just once. The CDR3 covers 14 residues. J lost 0 bases, V lost 4 bases, and 3 bases had no gene match. Germline V gene data show CDR1 as MNHEY and CDR2 as SVGAGI.

This receptor was taken from a man aged 45-65 years with Graves' hyperthyroidism. The material sequenced was blood. The V call is TRBV6-5, the J call TRBJ2-7; 7 nucleotides agree with TRBD1. The CDR3 DNA reads as TGTGCCAGCAGTTTGGACAGGAACTCCTACGAGCAGTACTTC. Amino acids: CASSLDRNSYEQYF.